This T cell receptor beta chain stems from a study of blood T cells in healthy people across ages (dated by TCRdb to the mid-2010s). In the study overall: In model experiments, template switching captured about one uniquely barcoded TCR beta cDNA molecule for every two T cells. Using the same blood draw, the study looked at two additional independent replicas of 1 million unique cDNA reads for two donors, one aged 18 to 30 and the other aged 80 or older. To avoid experimental bias, donors of different ages were distributed randomly across sequencing lanes. Age-related changes in TCR beta repertoire diversity were measured in the study by deep sequencing normalized with unique cDNA molecular identifiers. Four age groups were formed from the donors: young (average around 15 years), middle-aged (just under 40), aged (about 62) and long-lived (roughly 81). Results the study describes overall, beyond this receptor: Because the CMV infection status of the donors was unknown, age-related changes in expanded clonotypes may potentially have been confounded. Observed TCR beta diversity correlated strongly with the percentage of naive T cells measured by flow cytometry. Since profiling was done on bulk unsorted PBMCs, naive and antigen-experienced compartments could not be conclusively compared. Estimates of total diversity from one million sequenced T cells were regarded as lower bounds and underestimates. Compared with the aged group, the long-lived group had more naive CD4+ T cells, fewer expanded clones and increased TCR diversity, suggesting age selection. As age increased, observed TCR beta diversity per million T cells dropped in a roughly linear way, and a significant reduction was already evident by age about 40.

Library prep was done by 5' RACE. TCRdb names Illumina HiSeq 2500 as the instrument used. A second roughly 6 to 12 cycle PCR used a sample-barcoded 5' primer and a J-beta primer mix. A unique molecular identifier was introduced onto each TCR beta cDNA molecule by a template-switch 5' adaptor carrying 12 random nucleotides. Each sample yielded at least 3 million CDR3-containing paired-end reads. The Mint cDNA synthesis kit, primed by a TRBC-specific oligonucleotide, was used to synthesize first-strand cDNA from all RNA. After uracil-DNA glycosylase treatment, a first 18-cycle PCR used universal primers M1SS and BC2_uni_R on all cDNA. The authors' analysis ran thus. For normalization, 1 million high-quality reads were randomly selected from each sample, with every read carrying a distinct molecular identifier. Reads sharing molecular identifiers were discarded rather than binned into consensus sequences. CDR3 identification, clonotype clustering and error correction used MiTCR with a Q25 quality threshold and the strictest error-elimination algorithm. A nonparametric unseen species model with Euler transformation was used to estimate lower-bound total TCR beta diversity. TCRdb ran its own pipeline on the public reads, namely fastp trimming at Q25 and MiXCR clone calling, and kept in-frame beta chains. CDR3 protein sequences are deduplicated, and each keeps its most common genes and DNA. The V and J calls follow TCRdb's processing rather than the paper's. For this sample the table gives roughly 900,000 distinct CDR3 sequences, of which roughly 48% were detected only once. The ten largest make up over 10% of the sample.

Trimming accounts for 5 bases at V and 4 bases at J, while the number of junction bases matched to no gene is 6. The cysteine opens and the phenylalanine closes a CDR3 of 14 amino acids. Kept here is only the CDR3 DNA, which spans 42 bases and is read in frame from base 1. Comments on this clonotype: It has no known antigen specificity. Base qualities are not at hand, and no much larger clone is one base apart.

The roughly 37 donors, aged roughly 6 to 90 years, were systemically healthy Caucasian individuals from Russia. Each donor gave about 9.7 milliliters of peripheral blood, drawn into EDTA-treated Vacutainer tubes. Ficoll-Paque density-gradient centrifugation was used to isolate PBMCs, with at least 6.5 million per sample. Trizol reagent was used to extract total RNA from the PBMCs, yielding at least 5.5 micrograms per sample. For every donor, flow cytometry on a PBMC aliquot measured the percentage of naive CD45RAhigh/CD27high T cells. The source material was blood. This receptor was obtained from a man under 40 in good health. The rearranged chain carries TRBV12-3 or TRBV12-4 and TRBJ2-3; 7 middle bases align to TRBD1. The CDR3 in this case is CASSPRQGSDTQYF. In nucleotide form, the sequence is TGTGCCAGCAGTCCCCGACAGGGCTCAGATACGCAGTATTTT.